This T cell receptor beta chain stems from a study of T-cell memory formation after mild COVID-19. Trimming took 7 bases from V and 7 from J, leaving 14 bases between them. The CDR3 runs 13 residues. TCRdb re-analysed the 5' RACE reads in MiXCR, keeping a single row per CDR3 protein. The data show about 200,000 distinct CDR3 sequences, with roughly 10% seen just once and 3% to 4% held by the top ten. Regarding the study as a whole: Whereas later expanders leaned CD4+, clones contracting day 15 to 85 showed a balanced CD4/CD8 makeup. Researchers report contracting CD4+ clones mostly in CM and EM, with CD8+ clones in EMRA.

For this clonotype: Its specificity is unknown.

The TCR originated in a man in his late teens or twenties who had mild COVID-19 (a few samples of this study predate the infection). Cell type and time point are not known. Sequenced sample: PBMCs or a T cell subset sorted from them (not recorded which). V and J are TRBV12-3 or TRBV12-4 and TRBJ1-5; the D gene is possibly TRBD1 (6 bases). The CDR3 sequence: CASKFGGVQPQHF. The CDR3 DNA reads as TGTGCCAGCAAATTCGGGGGCGTCCAGCCCCAGCATTTT.